Presented here are 20 T cell receptor beta chains from one specimen sequenced in a study of T cells in Graves' hyperthyroidism and ophthalmopathy. Amplification yielded TCR beta CDR3 regions, with RNA transcripts as the source. First-round RT-PCR with HTBI primers amplified the TCR CDR3 region. TCRdb called the multiplex PCR reads again in MiXCR, with one record for every CDR3 protein. The sample holds more than 300,000 distinct CDR3 sequences, approximately 17% seen once. Sequencing was carried out using blood. The receptors stem from a man aged 18 to 30 with Graves' ophthalmopathy.

This chain joins TRBV6-5 and TRBJ1-3; D is undetermined. The V end lost 0 bases, the J end lost 0 bases, and 9 bases lay between the germline ends. Germline V lookup: CDR1 MNHEY, CDR2 SVGAGI. The CDR3 runs 16 residues. The DNA of the CDR3 is TGTGCCAGCAGTTACTCGCCGCGGATCTCTGGAAACACCATATATTTT. It yields the protein CASSYSPRISGNTIYF.

The chain has TRBV20-1 and TRBJ2-7; the match to TRBD2 covers 9 bases. V dropped 5 bases and J dropped 2; count of bases not matched to a gene: 1. The CDR3 extends over 12 amino acids. Per the germline V gene, CDR1 is DFQATT and CDR2 is SNEGSKA (reference sequence). The CDR3 region has the DNA TGCAGTGCTGCGGGGGGGCCCTACGAGCAGTACTTC. Translating gives CSAAGGPYEQYF.

This clonotype has a count of ten or more. The chain employs TRBV5-1 and TRBJ2-4; unclear D gene. The germline V gene encodes CDR1 SGHRS and CDR2 YFSETQ. Deletions cut 0 bases from V and 0 bases from J, with 13 bases between. The CDR3 sequence is 17 residues long. This CDR3 is CASSLEAGRVAKNIQYF. CDR3 DNA: TGCGCCAGCAGCTTGGAAGCCGGACGGGTAGCCAAAAACATTCAGTACTTC. Complete variable domain (other parts from reference TRBV5-1 and TRBJ2-4): KAGVTQTPRYLIKTRGQQVTLSCSPISGHRSVSWYQQTPGQGLQFLFEYFSETQRNKGNFPGRFSGRQFSNSRSEMNVSTLELGDSALYLCASSLEAGRVAKNIQYFGAGTRLSVL.

This clonotype was recorded a few times. The chain combines TRBV4-1 with TRBJ2-2; 14 bases match TRBD2. The CDR3 is 18 residues long. Trimming took 5 bases from V and 0 from J; bases not matched to a gene: 5. Germline lookup yields CDR1 MGHRA and CDR2 YSYEKL. The chain's CDR3 is CASSGLAGGRSNTGELFF. CDR3 coding DNA: TGCGCCAGCAGCGGACTAGCGGGGGGTCGCTCGAACACCGGGGAGCTGTTTTTT.

The CDR3 bases are TGTGCCAGTAGAGGGACAGGGGGCATAGATACGCAGTATTTT. It is translated as CASRGTGGIDTQYF. J is TRBJ2-3 and V is TRBV19; 12 bases match TRBD1. The CDR3 runs 14 residues. With V trimmed by 6 bases and J by 5 bases, 3 bases remained unmatched. Looked up from germline, CDR1 is LNHDA and CDR2 is SQIVND (reference sequence).

The table lists this clonotype with a few counts. The chain joins TRBV29-1 to TRBJ2-1; D remains ambiguous. V dropped 0 bases and J dropped 6 bases, with 12 bases sitting between them. The germline gives CDR1 SQVTM, CDR2 ANQGSEA. The CDR3 sequence is 14 residues long. CDR3 sequence: CSVEEALIGNEQFF. Here the CDR3 DNA reads TGCAGCGTTGAAGAGGCCTTGATCGGCAATGAGCAGTTCTTC.

This clonotype was observed many times. V gene TRBV3-1 combines with J gene TRBJ2-7; D is undetermined. Trimming shortened V by 1 base and J by 4 bases, and 14 bases separated the two germline ends. CDR1 LGHDT and CDR2 YNNKEL come from the germline V gene (reference sequence). The CDR3 extends over 15 amino acids. In nucleotides, the CDR3 is TGTGCCAGCAGCCAAGGACCGAAAAGCTTGTACGAGCAGTACTTC. Encoded protein: CASSQGPKSLYEQYF.

The rearrangement joins TRBV28 to TRBJ2-1; 7 nucleotides match TRBD1. With 7 bases clipped from V and 7 bases from J, the junction kept 13 bases outside the gene matches. From germline, CDR1 is MDHEN and CDR2 SYDVKM. The CDR3 loop spans 15 amino acids. The CDR3 spells CASTTTDRVGNEQFF. The CDR3 DNA is TGTGCCAGCACCACTACAGACAGGGTTGGTAATGAGCAGTTCTTC. Supplemented by reference TRBV28 and TRBJ2-1, the full variable domain reads DVKVTQSSRYLVKRTGEKVFLECVQDMDHENMFWYRQDPGLGLRLIYFSYDVKMKEKGDIPEGYSVSREKKERFSLILESASTNQTSMYLCASTTTDRVGNEQFFGPGTRLTVL.

The chain links TRBV4-1 to TRBJ2-5; D is unresolved. Deletions cut 2 bases from V and 4 bases from J, with 11 bases between. The CDR3 length is 14 residues. Germline V lookup: CDR1 MGHRA, CDR2 YSYEKL. The CDR3 sequence: CASSQSTERETQYF. As DNA, the CDR3 is TGCGCCAGCAGCCAATCCACGGAGAGAGAGACCCAGTACTTC.

In this sample, this clonotype turned up many times. The CDR3 DNA follows: TGCGCCAGCAGCTGGGGGACTAGCGGGGGGTACTCCTACAATGAGCAGTTCTTC. Encoded protein: CASSWGTSGGYSYNEQFF. The chain links TRBV5-1 to TRBJ2-1; 15 bases align to TRBD2. Germline CDR1 reads SGHRS; CDR2 reads YFSETQ. Unmatched junction bases numbered 4, after V lost 3 bases and J lost 0 bases. The CDR3 runs to 18 residues.

This chain's CDR3 is CASSAGQGGFGAFF. The CDR3 DNA follows: TGTGCCAGCAGCGCGGGACAGGGGGGGTTTGGAGCTTTCTTT. This chain joins TRBV9 and TRBJ1-1; 11 bases are a match to TRBD1. Germline-derived CDR1 and CDR2 are SGDLS and YYNGEE. Germline trimming cut 3 bases from V and 10 bases from J; bases unmatched to any gene: 8. There are 14 residues in the CDR3.

The chain is built from TRBV4-1 and TRBJ2-5, with D tentatively TRBD1 (5 bases). Germline assignment: CDR1 MGHRA and CDR2 YSYEKL. Trimming took off 1 base at V and 5 bases at J, with 11 bases between the two ends. This CDR3 is built from 14 residues. CDR3: CASSQGAGKETQYF. For the CDR3, the DNA is TGCGCCAGCAGCCAAGGAGCAGGGAAGGAGACCCAGTACTTC.

J is TRBJ2-7 and V is TRBV5-1; perhaps D is TRBD1 or TRBD2 (6 bases each). The germline V gene encodes CDR1 SGHRS and CDR2 YFSETQ. Trimming took 4 bases from V and 5 from J, leaving 19 bases between them. The CDR3 is made up of 15 amino acids. In DNA form, the CDR3 reads TGCGCCAGCAGCACCACTACGTCGGGGGCAGACGAGCAGTACTTC. This codes for CASSTTTSGADEQYF.

In this sample, this clonotype turned up many times. CDR3 loop: CASSHSSYEQYF. CDR3 in DNA: TGTGCCAGCAGTCACAGCTCCTACGAGCAGTACTTC. The V gene is TRBV28, the J gene TRBJ2-7; D unclear. Trimming took 5 bases from V and 0 from J, leaving 5 bases between them. The CDR3 contains 12 residues. Germline V gene sequence: CDR1 MDHEN, CDR2 SYDVKM.

The chain employs TRBV28 and TRBJ2-2, with TRBD2 as a possible D gene (5 bases). Trimming left V 3 bases short and J 7 bases short, with 12 bases between. In germline, CDR1 is MDHEN, CDR2 SYDVKM. The CDR3 has 14 residues. CDR3 in DNA: TGTGCCAGCAGTTTCCCCACGAGCGGCGGGGAGCTGTTTTTT. It codes for CASSFPTSGGELFF.

This clonotype appeared many times. V gene TRBV20-1 combines with J gene TRBJ1-1, with 8 bases aligning to TRBD1. Germline assignment: CDR1 DFQATT and CDR2 SNEGSKA (reference sequence). This CDR3 contains 13 residues. V lost 2 bases to trimming and J lost 4 bases; unmatched junction nucleotides: 3. The CDR3 spells CSARTTGGTEAFF. CDR3 coding DNA: TGCAGTGCTAGAACTACAGGGGGCACTGAAGCTTTCTTT.

This clonotype was counted many times. The chain uses TRBV3-1 and TRBJ2-3, with 7 bases lining up with TRBD2. The junction had 7 bases not matched to a gene; V was cut back by 5 bases and J by 2 bases. The CDR3 is made up of 15 amino acids. Looked up from germline, CDR1 is LGHDT and CDR2 is YNNKEL (reference sequence). The CDR3 is CASSTTSDLTDTQYF. In DNA form, the CDR3 reads TGTGCCAGCAGCACAACTAGCGACCTCACAGATACGCAGTATTTT.

The sample holds many counts of this clonotype. The rearrangement links TRBV5-5 to TRBJ1-2; possible D gene TRBD1, 6 bases. The V end was cut by 2 bases, the J end by 7 bases, with 27 bases between. CDR3 length equals 18 residues. Germline assignment: CDR1 SGHKS and CDR2 YYEKEE (reference sequence). The CDR3 spells CASSLGRTTGQRAGGYTF. CDR3 sequence (DNA): TGTGCCAGCAGCTTAGGACGTACTACGGGACAAAGGGCGGGTGGCTACACCTTC.

V is TRBV7-9 and J is TRBJ2-7, with TRBD2 identical over 10 bases. The junction had 9 bases not matched to a gene; V was cut back by 2 bases and J by 5 bases. Germline CDR1 reads SEHNR; CDR2 reads FQNEAQ (reference sequence). The CDR3 runs 16 residues. The CDR3 is CASSLSSAGGLHEQYF. CDR3 nucleotides: TGTGCCAGCAGCTTAAGCTCAGCGGGAGGGCTCCACGAGCAGTACTTC.

This clonotype was detected ten times or more. CDR3 nucleotides: TGTGCCAGCAGTTTATCCGGACAGGGAATTCAGCCCCAGCATTTT. Amino acids: CASSLSGQGIQPQHF. The chain joins TRBV28 to TRBJ1-5; 8 bases are shared with TRBD1. After removal of 1 base from V and 6 bases from J, the junction contained 5 bases not matched to a gene. CDR3 size: 15 residues. The germline CDR1 and CDR2 sequences are MDHEN and SYDVKM.